The 8 T cell receptor beta chains below were found in one sample sequenced in a study of regulatory T cells in long-lasting Graves disease. As for time point: persistent/refractory GD, antithyroid drugs over 5 years with positive TRAb. Scientists built the TCR library using RNA that was extracted from PBMCs. TCR beta libraries were built with iRepertoire HTBI primers and Arm-PCR of CDR3 regions. TCRdb reprocessed the multiplex PCR reads with MiXCR, giving one entry per CDR3 protein. This table has around 450,000 distinct CDR3 sequences, roughly a fifth appearing once. The specimen comprised peripheral blood mononuclear cells (PBMCs), sampled when the disease was refractory, from a patient treated with antithyroid drugs. These receptors were collected from a female donor with Graves disease.

This clonotype was found many times. The chain recombines TRBV24-1 with TRBJ2-5; 14 nucleotides line up with TRBD2. This CDR3 has 18 amino acids. CDR1 is KGHDR, CDR2 SFDVKD, per germline. Unmatched junction bases numbered 7, after V lost 2 bases and J lost 3 bases. The CDR3 loop reads CATSDSPTSGRAEETQYF. The CDR3 DNA is TGTGCCACCAGTGATTCGCCGACTAGCGGGAGGGCCGAAGAGACCCAGTACTTC.

There are many counts of this clonotype. V is TRBV5-6 and J is TRBJ2-5, with 8 nucleotides matching TRBD2. Looked up from germline, CDR1 is SGHDT and CDR2 is YYEEEE. The CDR3 has 15 residues. After removal of 1 base from V and 7 bases from J, the junction contained 9 bases not matched to a gene. The CDR3 region is CASSLLSTGGATQYF. The CDR3 bases are TGTGCCAGCAGCTTGCTTTCAACGGGAGGGGCGACCCAGTACTTC.

This clonotype was picked up many times. CDR3 coding DNA: TGTGCCAGTAGTATATCGGGCGTTGGGGTGAACACTGAAGCTTTCTTT. Translated, it gives CASSISGVGVNTEAFF. The V call is TRBV19, the J call TRBJ1-1, with D unclear. CDR1 and CDR2 from the germline V gene are LNHDA and SQIVND (reference sequence). This CDR3 is built from 16 residues. The germline V and J ends were trimmed by 2 bases and 0 bases, with 13 bases remaining between them.

This clonotype was detected ten times or more. The CDR3 here is CASSIGTSGIQETQYF. For the CDR3, the DNA is TGTGCCAGCAGTATCGGGACTAGCGGGATCCAAGAGACCCAGTACTTC. V and J are TRBV6-1 and TRBJ2-5; 13 bases fit TRBD2. Trimming took 5 bases from V and 1 from J; bases not matched to a gene: 4. The CDR3 loop spans 16 amino acids. Germline CDR1 is MNHNS and CDR2 is SASEGT.

This rearrangement joins TRBV7-2 to TRBJ1-1, with D possibly being TRBD1 (5 bases). The CDR3 is 13 residues long. V was cut by 8 bases and J by 4 bases, with 14 bases left in between. Germline V CDR1 and CDR2: SGHTA, FQGNSA. As DNA, the CDR3 is TGTGCCAGCCTAGCCGGGGGAGTCACTGAAGCTTTCTTT. Protein product: CASLAGGVTEAFF.

In this sample, this clonotype turned up a few times. The V gene is TRBV5-1, the J gene TRBJ1-1; D is undetermined. Trimming took 7 bases from V and 1 from J, leaving 14 bases between them. Germline V gives CDR1 SGHRS, CDR2 YFSETQ. CDR3 size: 14 residues. The CDR3 DNA reads as TGCGCCAGCGCTCTCTCAGCGGGGAACACTGAAGCTTTCTTT. Translating gives CASALSAGNTEAFF.

On this clonotype itself: A much larger clone lies a single base off, so this may be a read error. The chain uses TRBV30 and TRBJ1-2; no reliable D call. The germline V gene encodes CDR1 GTSNPN and CDR2 SVGIG (reference sequence). The CDR3 runs 10 residues. The CDR3 nucleotides are TGTGTCTTGAACCTCAGAGGCTACACCTTC. The encoded protein is CVLNLRGYTF.

Of note for this clonotype: A much larger clone lies one base from this, so it may be a read error. The chain combines TRBV12-3 or TRBV12-4 with TRBJ2-4; TRBD1 agrees at 10 bases. After removal of 8 bases from V and 5 bases from J, the junction contained 15 bases not matched to a gene. The CDR3 totals 17 residues. CDR3 protein: CASGSPRDRGWENIQYF. The CDR3 DNA reads TGTGCCAGCGGCTCCCCCCGGGACAGGGGATGGGAAAACATTCAGTACTTC.